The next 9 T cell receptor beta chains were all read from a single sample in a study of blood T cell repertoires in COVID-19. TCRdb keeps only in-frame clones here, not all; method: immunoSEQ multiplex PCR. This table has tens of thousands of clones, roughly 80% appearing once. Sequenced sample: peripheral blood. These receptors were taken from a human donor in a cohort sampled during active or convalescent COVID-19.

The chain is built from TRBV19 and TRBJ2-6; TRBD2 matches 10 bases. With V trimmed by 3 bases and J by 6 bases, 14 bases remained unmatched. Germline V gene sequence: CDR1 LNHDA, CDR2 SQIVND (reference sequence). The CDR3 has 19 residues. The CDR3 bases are TGTGCCAGTAGTATCGGGGTAGCGGGGGGCCCCATCGTGGCCAACGTCCTGACTTTC. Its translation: CASSIGVAGGPIVANVLTF.

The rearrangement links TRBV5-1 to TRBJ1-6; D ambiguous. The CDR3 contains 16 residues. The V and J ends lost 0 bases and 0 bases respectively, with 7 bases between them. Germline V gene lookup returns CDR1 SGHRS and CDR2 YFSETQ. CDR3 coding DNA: TGCGCCAGCAGCTTGGTGGGGAGCTCCTATAATTCACCCCTCCACTTT. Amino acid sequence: CASSLVGSSYNSPLHF.

The CDR3 DNA is TGTGCCAGCAGTGAACAACAGGGTAGTGAAAAACTGTTTTTT. It yields the protein CASSEQQGSEKLFF. This chain connects TRBV6-1 to TRBJ1-4; D is perhaps TRBD1 (6 bases). Per germline, CDR1 MNHNS and CDR2 SASEGT. There are 14 residues in the CDR3. V was pared by 2 bases and J by 7 bases, with 11 bases between.

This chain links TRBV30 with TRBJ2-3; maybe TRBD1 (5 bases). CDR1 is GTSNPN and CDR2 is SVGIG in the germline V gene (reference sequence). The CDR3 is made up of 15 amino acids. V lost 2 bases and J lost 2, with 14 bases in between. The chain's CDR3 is CAWSRLGGHTDTQYF. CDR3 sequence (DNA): TGTGCCTGGAGTCGCTTAGGTGGACACACAGATACGCAGTATTTT. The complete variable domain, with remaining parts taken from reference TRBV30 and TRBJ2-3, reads SQTIHQWPATLVQPVGSPLSLECTVEGTSNPNLYWYRQAAGRGLQLLFYSVGIGQISSEVPQNLSASRPQDRQFILSSKKLLLSDSGFYLCAWSRLGGHTDTQYFGPGTRLTVL.

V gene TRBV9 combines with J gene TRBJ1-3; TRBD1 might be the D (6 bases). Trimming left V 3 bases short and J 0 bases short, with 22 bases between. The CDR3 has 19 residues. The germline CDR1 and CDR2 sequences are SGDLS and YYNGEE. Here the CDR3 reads CASSGIRFGGPFSGNTIYF. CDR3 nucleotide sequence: TGTGCCAGCAGCGGCATCAGGTTCGGGGGGCCTTTCTCTGGAAACACCATATATTTT.

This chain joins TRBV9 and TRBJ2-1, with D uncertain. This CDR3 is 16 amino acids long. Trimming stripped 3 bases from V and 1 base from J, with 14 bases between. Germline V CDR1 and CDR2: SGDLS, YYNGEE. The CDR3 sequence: CASSGILHGSYNEQFF. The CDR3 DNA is TGTGCCAGCAGCGGGATACTTCACGGGTCCTACAATGAGCAGTTCTTC. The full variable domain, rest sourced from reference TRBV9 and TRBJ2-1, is DSGVTQTPKHLITATGQRVTLRCSPRSGDLSVYWYQQSLDQGLQFLIQYYNGEERAKGNILERFSAQQFPDLHSELNLSSLELGDSALYFCASSGILHGSYNEQFFGPGTRLTVL.

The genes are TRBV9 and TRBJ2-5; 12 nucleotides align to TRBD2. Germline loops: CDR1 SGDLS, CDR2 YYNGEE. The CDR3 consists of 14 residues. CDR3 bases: TGTTCTTCATCTAGCGGGGGGGCCTTAGAGACCCAGTACTTC. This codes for CSSSSGGALETQYF.

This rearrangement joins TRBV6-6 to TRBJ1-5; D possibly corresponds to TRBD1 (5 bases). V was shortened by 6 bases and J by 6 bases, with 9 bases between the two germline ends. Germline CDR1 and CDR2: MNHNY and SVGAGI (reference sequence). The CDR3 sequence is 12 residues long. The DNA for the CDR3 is TGTGCCAGCAGCCTCGACAGTCAGCCCCAGCATTTT. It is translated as CASSLDSQPQHF.

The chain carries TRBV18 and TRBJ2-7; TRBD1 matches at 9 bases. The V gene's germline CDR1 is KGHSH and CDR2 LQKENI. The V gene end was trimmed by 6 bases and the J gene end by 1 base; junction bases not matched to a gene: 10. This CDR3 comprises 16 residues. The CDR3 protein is CASSQGTGSTSYEQYF. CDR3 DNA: TGTGCCAGCTCCCAAGGGACAGGGAGTACGTCCTACGAGCAGTACTTC.